A selection of T cell receptor beta chains follows, all from one sample in a study of T-cell reconstitution after alpha-beta-depleted transplantation in children. TCRdb ran MiXCR on the PCR reads and lists one entry per CDR3 protein. The sample contains some 80,000 distinct CDR3 sequences, around 18% of which appear only once. This specimen was PBMCs, mostly from graft donor cells, taken 360 days after TCRalphabeta/CD19-depleted stem cell transplant. The receptors were sampled from a male patient aged 2-15 years who had a stem cell transplant for acute lymphoblastic leukemia, so the T cells may come from the graft donor. CDR3s include the opening cysteine and the closing phenylalanine or tryptophan. The order of the fields is J gene, clone size, D gene, V gene, CDR3 protein, CDR3 DNA. A D gene is named only where the DNA matches it firmly. The size field is filled for only some rows; it gives once, few, many or a size class.

>TRBJ2-2|few|TRBD1|TRBV4-1
CASSQRQGTGELFF
TGCGCCAGCAGCCAACGACAGGGGACCGGGGAGCTGTTTTTT
>TRBJ2-7|many|TRBD2|TRBV5-6
CASSLPGLADSYEQYF
TGTGCCAGCAGCCTTCCGGGACTAGCGGACTCCTACGAGCAGTACTTC
>TRBJ2-3|.|.|TRBV24-1
CGTSDLLGTKGTDTQYF
TGTGGCACCAGTGATCTCTTGGGGACGAAGGGCACAGATACGCAGTATTTT
>TRBJ2-7|few|TRBD1|TRBV12-3/TRBV12-4
CASTGTGGSYEQYF
TGTGCCAGCACCGGGACAGGGGGTTCCTACGAGCAGTACTTC
>TRBJ2-1|few|TRBD2|TRBV10-3
CAIKGLADNEQFF
TGTGCCATCAAGGGACTAGCGGACAATGAGCAGTTCTTC
>TRBJ1-3|.|.|TRBV11-2
CASSTTNSGNTIYF
TGTGCCAGCAGCACCACAAACTCTGGAAACACCATATATTTT
>TRBJ1-1|many|TRBD1|TRBV3-1
CASSQGTGANTEAFF
TGTGCCAGCAGCCAAGGGACAGGGGCCAACACTGAAGCTTTCTTT
>TRBJ2-5|.|.|TRBV28
CASSLWALTGTTQETQYF
TGTGCCAGCAGTTTATGGGCCCTCACAGGCACAACTCAAGAGACCCAGTACTTC
>TRBJ1-1|.|TRBD1|TRBV30
CAWSVRQGNTEAFF
TGTGCCTGGAGTGTACGACAGGGGAACACTGAAGCTTTCTTT
>TRBJ2-7|many|TRBD2|TRBV7-9
CASSFVAGGPPSEQYF
TGTGCCAGCAGCTTCGTGGCGGGAGGTCCCCCCAGCGAGCAGTACTTC
>TRBJ1-6|.|.|TRBV5-1
CASSLRGETYNSPLHF
TGCGCCAGCAGCTTGAGAGGGGAGACCTATAATTCACCCCTCCACTTT
>TRBJ2-7|few|.|TRBV12-3/TRBV12-4
CASSQHPGRTDYEQYF
TGTGCCAGCAGCCAACACCCCGGCCGGACAGACTACGAGCAGTACTTC
>TRBJ2-7|few|.|TRBV12-3/TRBV12-4
CASSLERGFYLPTGPDEQYF
TGTGCCAGCAGTTTAGAAAGGGGGTTCTACCTCCCTACGGGTCCTGACGAGCAGTACTTC
>TRBJ2-7|many|TRBD2|TRBV12-3/TRBV12-4
CASSLLTSGAYEQYF
TGTGCCAGCAGCCTCCTGACTAGCGGTGCCTACGAGCAGTACTTC
>TRBJ2-3|.|.|TRBV5-1
CASSLAGAGTQYF
TGCGCCAGCAGCTTGGCCGGGGCAGGTACGCAGTATTTT
>TRBJ2-1|few|TRBD2|TRBV3-1
CASSQGAGAYNEQFF
TGTGCCAGCAGCCAAGGGGCGGGAGCCTACAATGAGCAGTTCTTC
>TRBJ2-2|.|.|TRBV6-1
CASPGTGELFF
TGTGCCAGCCCAGGGACCGGGGAGCTGTTTTTT
>TRBJ2-2|.|TRBD2|TRBV3-1
CASSQAGGLTGELFF
TGTGCCAGCAGCCAGGCGGGAGGTCTCACCGGGGAGCTGTTTTTT
>TRBJ1-2|.|.|TRBV19
CASSIGTLVGYTF
TGTGCCAGTAGTATTGGTACACTTGTAGGCTACACCTTC
>TRBJ2-7|many|TRBD2|TRBV24-1
CATSESGGPYEQYF
TGTGCCACCAGTGAGTCGGGAGGTCCCTACGAGCAGTACTTC
>TRBJ2-3|.|TRBD2|TRBV4-1
CASSQGTLAGSADTQYF
TGCGCCAGCAGCCAAGGTACTCTAGCGGGATCCGCAGATACGCAGTATTTT
>TRBJ2-5|.|.|TRBV20-1
CSARDRETQYF
TGCAGTGCTAGAGATCGGGAGACCCAGTACTTC
>TRBJ2-5|.|.|TRBV7-9
CASSKPGQIGTQYF
TGTGCCAGCAGCAAACCGGGACAAATAGGGACCCAGTACTTC
>TRBJ2-1|.|.|TRBV5-1
CASSFLAPNEQFF
TGCGCCAGCAGCTTTTTAGCGCCCAATGAGCAGTTCTTC
>TRBJ1-1|many|TRBD1|TRBV5-1
CASSFWTGGNTEAFF
TGCGCCAGCAGCTTCTGGACAGGGGGGAACACTGAAGCTTTCTTT
>TRBJ2-7|many|.|TRBV7-9
CASSQRGFRGTSYEQYF
TGTGCCAGCAGCCAAAGAGGCTTTCGGGGCACCTCCTACGAGCAGTACTTC
>TRBJ2-1|.|TRBD2|TRBV9
CASSVEASGRGEQFF
TGTGCCAGCAGCGTAGAAGCCAGCGGGAGAGGTGAGCAGTTCTTC
>TRBJ2-2|.|.|TRBV11-3
CASSFGLAGELFF
TGTGCCAGCAGCTTCGGACTTGCCGGGGAGCTGTTTTTT